The T cell receptor beta chain under discussion was sequenced for a study of blood T cell repertoires in COVID-19. Method: immunoSEQ multiplex PCR; TCRdb's copy keeps in-frame clones and lacks some. The table has roughly 68,000 clones, about 91% seen once; the top ten hold around 7.8%. The length of the CDR3 is 14 residues. V lost 2 bases, J lost 6 bases, and 14 bases lay in between. The germline gives CDR1 SGHDT, CDR2 YYEEEE. Seattle's cohort entered during active infection and was followed longitudinally. Material: peripheral blood. The chain carries TRBV5-6 and TRBJ1-2; weak D call: TRBD1 (6 bases). This sequence was found in a man aged 35 to 55 with COVID-19, enrolled during active disease. The CDR3 reads CASSFGGRVDGYTF. DNA for the CDR3: TGTGCCAGCAGCTTCGGGGGGCGGGTGGATGGCTACACCTTC.